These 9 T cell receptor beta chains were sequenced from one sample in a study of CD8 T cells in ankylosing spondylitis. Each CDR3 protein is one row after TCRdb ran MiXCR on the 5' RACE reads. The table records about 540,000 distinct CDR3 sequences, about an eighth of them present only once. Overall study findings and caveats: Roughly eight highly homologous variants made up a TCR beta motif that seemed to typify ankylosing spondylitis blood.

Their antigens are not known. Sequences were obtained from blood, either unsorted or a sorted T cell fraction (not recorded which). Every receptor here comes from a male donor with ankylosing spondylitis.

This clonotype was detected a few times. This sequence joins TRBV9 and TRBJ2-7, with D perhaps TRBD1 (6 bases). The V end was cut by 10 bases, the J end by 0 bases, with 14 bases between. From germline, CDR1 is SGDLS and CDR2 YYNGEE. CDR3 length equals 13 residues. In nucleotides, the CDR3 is TGTGCCCTGCTGACAGGAAGCTCCTACGAGCAGTACGTC. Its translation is CALLTGSSYEQYV.

The CDR3 DNA reads as TGTGCCACGGCCCTCCAGGGGCGCTCCTATGGCTACACCTTC. Protein sequence: CATALQGRSYGYTF. This rearrangement joins TRBV6-1 to TRBJ1-2; TRBD1 is a possible D gene (6 bases). The V gene's germline CDR1 is MNHNS and CDR2 SASEGT. The CDR3 length is 14 residues. The V end lost 10 bases, the J end lost 4 bases, and 19 bases lay between the germline ends.

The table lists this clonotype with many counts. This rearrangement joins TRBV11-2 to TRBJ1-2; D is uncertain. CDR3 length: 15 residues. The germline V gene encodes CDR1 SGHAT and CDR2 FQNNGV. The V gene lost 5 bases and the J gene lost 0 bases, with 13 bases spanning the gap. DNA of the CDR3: TGTGCCAGCAGCCTCCGGGTAGGAGCTAACTATGGCTACACCTTC. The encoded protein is CASSLRVGANYGYTF.

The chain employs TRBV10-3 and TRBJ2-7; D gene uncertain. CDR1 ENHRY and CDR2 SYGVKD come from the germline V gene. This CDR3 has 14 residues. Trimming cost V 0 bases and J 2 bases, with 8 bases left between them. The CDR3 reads CAISESLKAYEQYF. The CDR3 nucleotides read TGTGCCATCAGTGAGTCGCTGAAGGCCTACGAGCAGTACTTC.

The CDR3 DNA reads TGTGCCACCAGTGACCTAGCGCCGACAGGGTTGGCCTACAATGAGCAGTTCTTC. The encoded protein is CATSDLAPTGLAYNEQFF. The V call is TRBV24-1, the J call TRBJ2-1; TRBD1 might be the D (7 bases). CDR3 length: 18 residues. With 4 bases removed from V and 2 bases from J, the gap between germline ends came to 20 bases. Germline V lookup: CDR1 KGHDR, CDR2 SFDVKD.

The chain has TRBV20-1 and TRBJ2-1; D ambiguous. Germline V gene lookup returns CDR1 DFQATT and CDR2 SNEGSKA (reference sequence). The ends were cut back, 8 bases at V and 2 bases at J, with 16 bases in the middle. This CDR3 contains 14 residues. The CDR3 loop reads CSSKPGRTYNEQFF. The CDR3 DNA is TGCAGTTCAAAACCTGGCCGGACCTACAATGAGCAGTTCTTC.

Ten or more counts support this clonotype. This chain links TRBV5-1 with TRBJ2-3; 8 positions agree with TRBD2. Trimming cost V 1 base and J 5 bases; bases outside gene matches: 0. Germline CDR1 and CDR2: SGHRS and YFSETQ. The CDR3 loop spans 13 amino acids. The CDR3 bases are TGCGCCAGCAGCTTGAGCGGGAGAGATACGCAGTATTTT. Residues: CASSLSGRDTQYF.

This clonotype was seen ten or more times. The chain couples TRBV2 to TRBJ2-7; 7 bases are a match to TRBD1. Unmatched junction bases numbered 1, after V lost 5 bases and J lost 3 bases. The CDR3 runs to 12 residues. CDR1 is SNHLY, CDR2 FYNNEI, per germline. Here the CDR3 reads CASSRTGYEQYV. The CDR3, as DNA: TGTGCCAGCAGTCGGACAGGCTACGAGCAGTACGTC.

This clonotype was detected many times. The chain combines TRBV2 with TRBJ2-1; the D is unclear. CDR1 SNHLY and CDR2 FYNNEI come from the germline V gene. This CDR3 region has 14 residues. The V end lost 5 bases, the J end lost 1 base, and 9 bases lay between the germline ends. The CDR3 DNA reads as TGTGCCAGCAGTTCGCTGCTATCCTACAATGAGCAGTTCTTC. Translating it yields CASSSLLSYNEQFF. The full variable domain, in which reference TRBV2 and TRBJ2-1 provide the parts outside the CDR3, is EPEVTQTPSHQVTQMGQEVILRCVPISNHLYFYWYRQILGQKVEFLVSFYNNEISEKSEIFDDQFSVERPDGSNFTLKIRSTKLEDSAMYFCASSSLLSYNEQFFGPGTRLTVL.